The clone carrying this TCR beta chain came up many times. CDR1 and CDR2 (germline): SNHLY, FYNNEI. Deletions cut 6 bases from V and 4 bases from J, with 10 bases between. CDR3 length equals 13 residues. TCRdb reprocessed the 5' RACE reads via MiXCR and lists one record per CDR3 protein. This sample has about 23,000 distinct CDR3 sequences, with approximately 3% found just once. Time point meaning: sample taken at primary tumor resection. Sequencing of whole RNA from tumor, nontumor lung or frozen PBMC involved no sorting. The data stem from a study of spatial heterogeneity in lung cancer. The chain uses TRBV2 and TRBJ1-5; D is uncertain. Here the sequenced sample was PBMCs, taken at surgery. This clonotype was sampled from a female donor with early-stage non-small cell lung cancer. The CDR3: CASSNDRNQPQHF. DNA of the CDR3: TGTGCCAGCAGCAATGACCGGAATCAGCCCCAGCATTTT.